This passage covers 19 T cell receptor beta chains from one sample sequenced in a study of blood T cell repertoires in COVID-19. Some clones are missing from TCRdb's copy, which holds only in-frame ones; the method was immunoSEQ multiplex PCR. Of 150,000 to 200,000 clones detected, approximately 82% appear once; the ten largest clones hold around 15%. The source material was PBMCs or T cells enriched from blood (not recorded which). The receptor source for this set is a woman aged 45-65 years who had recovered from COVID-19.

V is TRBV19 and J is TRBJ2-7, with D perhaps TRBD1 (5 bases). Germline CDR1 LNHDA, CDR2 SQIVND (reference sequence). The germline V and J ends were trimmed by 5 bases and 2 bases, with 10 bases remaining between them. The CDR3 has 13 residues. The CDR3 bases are TGTGCCAGTAGTGTGTCAGGGACCTACGAGCAGTACTTC. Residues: CASSVSGTYEQYF.

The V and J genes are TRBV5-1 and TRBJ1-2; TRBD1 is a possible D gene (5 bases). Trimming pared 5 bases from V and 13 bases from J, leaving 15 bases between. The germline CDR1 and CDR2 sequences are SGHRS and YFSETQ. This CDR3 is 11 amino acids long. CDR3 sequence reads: CASSLVGAATF. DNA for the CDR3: TGCGCCAGCAGTCTGGTAGGGGCCGCCACCTTC.

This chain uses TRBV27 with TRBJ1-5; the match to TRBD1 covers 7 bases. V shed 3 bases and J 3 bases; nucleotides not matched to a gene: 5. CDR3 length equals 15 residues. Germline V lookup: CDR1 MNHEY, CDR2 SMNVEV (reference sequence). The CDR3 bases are TGTGCCAGCAGTTTCTTGGGACAGAACAATCAGCCCCAGCATTTT. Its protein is CASSFLGQNNQPQHF.

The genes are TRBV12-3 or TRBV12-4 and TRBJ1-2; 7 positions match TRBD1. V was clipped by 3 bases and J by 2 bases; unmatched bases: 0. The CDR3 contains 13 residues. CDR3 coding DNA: TGTGCCAGCAGTTTGGACAGGAACTATGGCTACACCTTC. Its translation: CASSLDRNYGYTF.

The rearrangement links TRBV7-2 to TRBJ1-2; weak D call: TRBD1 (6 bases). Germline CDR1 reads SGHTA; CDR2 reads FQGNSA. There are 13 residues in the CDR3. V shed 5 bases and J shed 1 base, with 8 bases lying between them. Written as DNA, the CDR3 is TGTGCCAGCAGCCCGGACAGTAACTATGGCTACACCTTC. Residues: CASSPDSNYGYTF.

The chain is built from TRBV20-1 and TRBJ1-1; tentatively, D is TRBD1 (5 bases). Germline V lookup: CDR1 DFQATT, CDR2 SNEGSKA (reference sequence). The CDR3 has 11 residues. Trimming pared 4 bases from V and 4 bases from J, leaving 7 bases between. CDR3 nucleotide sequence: TGCAGTGCTAAAGGGGTCACTGAAGCTTTCTTT. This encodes CSAKGVTEAFF.

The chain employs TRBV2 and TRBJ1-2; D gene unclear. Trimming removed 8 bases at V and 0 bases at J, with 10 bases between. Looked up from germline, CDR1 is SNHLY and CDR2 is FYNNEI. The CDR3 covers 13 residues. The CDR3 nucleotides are TGTGCCAGCCAGACTTGGCCTAACTATGGCTACACCTTC. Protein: CASQTWPNYGYTF.

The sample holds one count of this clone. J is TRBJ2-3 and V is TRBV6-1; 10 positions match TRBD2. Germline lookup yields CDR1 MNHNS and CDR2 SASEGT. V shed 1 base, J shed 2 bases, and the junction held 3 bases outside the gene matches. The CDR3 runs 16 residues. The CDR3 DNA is TGTGCCAGCAGTGAAGTACTAGCGGGAACCACAGATACGCAGTATTTT. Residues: CASSEVLAGTTDTQYF.

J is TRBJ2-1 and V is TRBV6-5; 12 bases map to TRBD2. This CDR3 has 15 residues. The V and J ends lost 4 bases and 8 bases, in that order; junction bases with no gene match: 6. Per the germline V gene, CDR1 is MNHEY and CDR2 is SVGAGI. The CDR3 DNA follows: TGTGCCAGCAGTTTGACTAGCGGGAGTAACTATGAGCAGTTCTTC. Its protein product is CASSLTSGSNYEQFF.

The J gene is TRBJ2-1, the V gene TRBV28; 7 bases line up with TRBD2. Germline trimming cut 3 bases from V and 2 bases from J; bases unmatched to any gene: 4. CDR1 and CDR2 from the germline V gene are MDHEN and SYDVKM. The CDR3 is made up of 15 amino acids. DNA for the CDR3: TGTGCCAGCAGTTTCGCGGGAGAGGCCTACAATGAGCAGTTCTTC. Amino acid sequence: CASSFAGEAYNEQFF.

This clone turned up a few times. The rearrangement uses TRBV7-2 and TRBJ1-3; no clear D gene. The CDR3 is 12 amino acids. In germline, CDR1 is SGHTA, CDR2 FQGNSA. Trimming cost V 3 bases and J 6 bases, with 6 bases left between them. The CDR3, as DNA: TGTGCCAGCAGCTTGACACTAAACACCATATATTTT. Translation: CASSLTLNTIYF.

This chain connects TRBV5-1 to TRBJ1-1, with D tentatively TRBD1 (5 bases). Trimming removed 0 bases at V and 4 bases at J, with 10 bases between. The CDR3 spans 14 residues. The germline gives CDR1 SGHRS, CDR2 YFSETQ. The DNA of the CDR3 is TGCGCCAGCAGCTTGGCTGGGGGGGGCACTGAAGCTTTCTTT. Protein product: CASSLAGGGTEAFF. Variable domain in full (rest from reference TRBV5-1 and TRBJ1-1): KAGVTQTPRYLIKTRGQQVTLSCSPISGHRSVSWYQQTPGQGLQFLFEYFSETQRNKGNFPGRFSGRQFSNSRSEMNVSTLELGDSALYLCASSLAGGGTEAFFGQGTRLTVV.

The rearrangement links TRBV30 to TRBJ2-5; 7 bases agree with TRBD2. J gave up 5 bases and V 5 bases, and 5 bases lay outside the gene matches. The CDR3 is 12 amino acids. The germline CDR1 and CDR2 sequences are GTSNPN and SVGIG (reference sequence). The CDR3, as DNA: TGTGCCTGGGGGGGAGGGACGGAGACCCAGTACTTC. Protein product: CAWGGGTETQYF.

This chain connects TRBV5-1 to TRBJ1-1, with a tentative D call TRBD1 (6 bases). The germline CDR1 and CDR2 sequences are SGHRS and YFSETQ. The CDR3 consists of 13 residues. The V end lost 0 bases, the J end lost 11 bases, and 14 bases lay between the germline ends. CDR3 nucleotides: TGCGCCAGCAGCTTGGCTGGGACATACATTGCTTTCTTT. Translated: CASSLAGTYIAFF.

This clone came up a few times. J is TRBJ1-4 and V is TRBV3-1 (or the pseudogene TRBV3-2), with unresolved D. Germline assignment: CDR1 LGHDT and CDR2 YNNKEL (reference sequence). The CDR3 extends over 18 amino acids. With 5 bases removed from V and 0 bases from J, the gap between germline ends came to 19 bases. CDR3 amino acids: CASSSPLIASATNEKLFF. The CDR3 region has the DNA TGTGCCAGCAGCTCTCCCCTCATAGCCTCCGCAACTAATGAAAAACTGTTTTTT.

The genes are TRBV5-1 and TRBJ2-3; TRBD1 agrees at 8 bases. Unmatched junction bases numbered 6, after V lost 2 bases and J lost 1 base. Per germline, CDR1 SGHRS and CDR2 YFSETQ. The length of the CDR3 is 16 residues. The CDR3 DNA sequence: TGCGCCAGCAGCTTACAAACAGGGGGTGGCACAGATACGCAGTATTTT. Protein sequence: CASSLQTGGGTDTQYF. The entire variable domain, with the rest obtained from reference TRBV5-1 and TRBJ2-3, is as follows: KAGVTQTPRYLIKTRGQQVTLSCSPISGHRSVSWYQQTPGQGLQFLFEYFSETQRNKGNFPGRFSGRQFSNSRSEMNVSTLELGDSALYLCASSLQTGGGTDTQYFGPGTRLTVL.

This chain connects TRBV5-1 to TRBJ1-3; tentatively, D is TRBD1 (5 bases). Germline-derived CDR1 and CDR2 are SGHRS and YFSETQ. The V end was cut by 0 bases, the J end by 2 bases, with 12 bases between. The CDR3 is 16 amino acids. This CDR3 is CASSLAGRAAGNTIYF. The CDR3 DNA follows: TGCGCCAGCAGCTTGGCCGGCAGGGCGGCTGGAAACACCATATATTTT. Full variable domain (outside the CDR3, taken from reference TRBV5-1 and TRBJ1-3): KAGVTQTPRYLIKTRGQQVTLSCSPISGHRSVSWYQQTPGQGLQFLFEYFSETQRNKGNFPGRFSGRQFSNSRSEMNVSTLELGDSALYLCASSLAGRAAGNTIYFGEGSWLTVV.

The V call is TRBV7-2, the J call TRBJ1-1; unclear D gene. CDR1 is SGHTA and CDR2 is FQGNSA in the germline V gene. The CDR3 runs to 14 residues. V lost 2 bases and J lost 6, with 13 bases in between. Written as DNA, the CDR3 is TGTGCCAGCAGCTTACACTCGGTGAGGGCTGAAGCTTTCTTT. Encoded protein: CASSLHSVRAEAFF. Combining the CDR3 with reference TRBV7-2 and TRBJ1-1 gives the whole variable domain GAGVSQSPSNKVTEKGKDVELRCDPISGHTALYWYRQSLGQGLEFLIYFQGNSAPDKSGLPSDRFSAERTGGSVSTLTIQRTQQEDSAVYLCASSLHSVRAEAFFGQGTRLTVV.

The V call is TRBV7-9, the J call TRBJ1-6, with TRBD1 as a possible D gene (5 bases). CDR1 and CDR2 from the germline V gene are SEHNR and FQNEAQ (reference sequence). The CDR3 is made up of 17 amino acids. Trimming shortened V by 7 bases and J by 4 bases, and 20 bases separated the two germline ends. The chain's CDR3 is CASTSGGAIRYNSPLHF. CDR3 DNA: TGTGCCAGCACCTCAGGAGGGGCGATACGTTATAATTCACCCCTCCACTTT.